The sample holds many counts of the clone carrying this T cell receptor (beta chain). No antigen is known for it. The CDR3 is made up of 17 amino acids. Germline V CDR1 and CDR2: MGHRA, YSYEKL. With V trimmed by 1 base and J by 2 bases, 6 bases remained unmatched. Each sequencing run yielded over 200 million TCR-beta sequences from 15-18 subjects. TCRdb reanalysed the 5' RACE reads using MiXCR and keeps one entry per CDR3 protein. The data contain some 54,000 distinct CDR3 sequences, about 10% of them seen just once; the ten biggest clones take up approximately 7%. These data are taken from a study of neurological immune-mediated disorders. General observations from the study: The greatest TCR clonal expansion occurred in HTLV-1-associated myelopathy and the least in multiple sclerosis, which fell below healthy controls. No sharing of CDR3 amino acid sequences was observed among expanded clones across subjects, suggesting private repertoires in all groups.

As for time point: longitudinal time-point 1 (baseline). Unsorted libraries were generated from 2 million PBMCs. These cells had been stored in RNAlater at -80 C. The receptor's source is a male donor with HTLV-1-associated myelopathy (HAM/TSP). This chain connects TRBV4-1 to TRBJ2-2, with 8 bases lining up with TRBD2. Sequencing input: PBMCs. CDR3 loop: CASSQGLRGANTGELFF. CDR3 coding DNA: TGCGCCAGCAGCCAAGGTCTGCGGGGGGCCAACACCGGGGAGCTGTTTTTT.